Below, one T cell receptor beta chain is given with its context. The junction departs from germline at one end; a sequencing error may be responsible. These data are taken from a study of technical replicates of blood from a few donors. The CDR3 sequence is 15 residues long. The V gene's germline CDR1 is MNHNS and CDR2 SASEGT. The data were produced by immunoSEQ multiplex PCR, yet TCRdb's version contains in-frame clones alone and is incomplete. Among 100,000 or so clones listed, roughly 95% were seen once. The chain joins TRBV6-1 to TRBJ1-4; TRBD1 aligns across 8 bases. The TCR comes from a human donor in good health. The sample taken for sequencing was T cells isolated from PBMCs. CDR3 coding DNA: TGTGCCAGCAGTGAAACGGCAGGGGGCTCTGAAAAACTGGTTTTT. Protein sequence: CASSETAGGSEKLVF.